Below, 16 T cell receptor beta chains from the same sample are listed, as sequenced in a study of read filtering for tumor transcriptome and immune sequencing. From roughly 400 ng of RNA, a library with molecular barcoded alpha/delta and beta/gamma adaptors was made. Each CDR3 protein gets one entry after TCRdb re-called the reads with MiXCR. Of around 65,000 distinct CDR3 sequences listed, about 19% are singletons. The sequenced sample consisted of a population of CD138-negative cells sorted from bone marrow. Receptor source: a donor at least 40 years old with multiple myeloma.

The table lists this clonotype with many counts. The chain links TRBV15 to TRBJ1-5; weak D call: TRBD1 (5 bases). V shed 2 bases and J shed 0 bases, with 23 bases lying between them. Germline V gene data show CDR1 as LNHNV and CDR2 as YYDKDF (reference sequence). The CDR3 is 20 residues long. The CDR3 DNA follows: TGTGCCACCAGCAGAACCCTGGGTTGGGGGGGGAAATATAGCAATCAGCCCCAGCATTTT. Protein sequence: CATSRTLGWGGKYSNQPQHF.

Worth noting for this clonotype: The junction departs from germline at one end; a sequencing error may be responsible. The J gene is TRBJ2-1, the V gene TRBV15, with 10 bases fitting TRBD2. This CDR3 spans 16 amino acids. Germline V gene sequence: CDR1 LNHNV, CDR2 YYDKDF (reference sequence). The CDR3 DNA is TGTGCCACCAGCAGAGTGGGACTAGCGAGATACAATGAGCAGTTCTTT. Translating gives CATSRVGLARYNEQFF.

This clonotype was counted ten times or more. In DNA, the CDR3 is TGTGCCACCAGCAGAGACAGGGGTCAGCCCCAGCATTTT. Translating gives CATSRDRGQPQHF. This chain uses TRBV15 with TRBJ1-5, with D possibly TRBD1 on 6 matching bases. The CDR3 is 13 amino acids. Trimming took 0 bases from V and 6 from J, leaving 6 bases between them. Germline-derived CDR1 and CDR2 are LNHNV and YYDKDF (reference sequence).

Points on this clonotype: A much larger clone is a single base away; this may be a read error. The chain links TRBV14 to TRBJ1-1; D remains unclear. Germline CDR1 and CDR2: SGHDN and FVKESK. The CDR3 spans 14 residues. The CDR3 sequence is CASSQVSMNTETFF. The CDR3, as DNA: TGTGCCAGCAGCCAAGTTTCGATGAACACTGAAACTTTCTTT.

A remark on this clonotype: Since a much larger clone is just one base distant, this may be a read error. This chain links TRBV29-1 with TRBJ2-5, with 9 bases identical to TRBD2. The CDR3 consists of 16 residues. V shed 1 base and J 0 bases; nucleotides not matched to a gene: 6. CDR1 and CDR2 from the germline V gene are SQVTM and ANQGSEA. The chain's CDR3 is CSVEGGLARDQETQYF. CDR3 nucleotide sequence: TGCAGCGTTGAAGGCGGACTAGCGAGGGACCAAGAGACCCAGTACTTC.

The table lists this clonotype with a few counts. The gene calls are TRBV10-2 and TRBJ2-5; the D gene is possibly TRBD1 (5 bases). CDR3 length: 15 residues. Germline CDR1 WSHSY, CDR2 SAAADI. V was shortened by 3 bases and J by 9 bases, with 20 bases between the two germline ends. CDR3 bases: TGCGCCAGCAGTGATTTATACAGGAAGGCTGGGGCCCAGTACTTC. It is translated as CASSDLYRKAGAQYF.

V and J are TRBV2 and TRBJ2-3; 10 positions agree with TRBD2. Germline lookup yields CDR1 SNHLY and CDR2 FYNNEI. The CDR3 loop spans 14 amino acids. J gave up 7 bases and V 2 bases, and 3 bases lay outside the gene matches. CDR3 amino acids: CASSELAGAYTQYF. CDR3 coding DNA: TGTGCCAGCAGTGAACTAGCGGGAGCCTATACGCAGTATTTT.

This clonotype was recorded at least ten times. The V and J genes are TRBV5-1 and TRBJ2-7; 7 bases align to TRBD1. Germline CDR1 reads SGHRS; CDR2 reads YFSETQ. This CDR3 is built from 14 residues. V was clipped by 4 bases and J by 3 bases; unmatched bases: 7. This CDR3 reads CASSATGSLYEQYF. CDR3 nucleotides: TGCGCCAGCAGCGCGACAGGGTCCCTCTACGAGCAGTACTTC. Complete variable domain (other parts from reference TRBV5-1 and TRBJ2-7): KAGVTQTPRYLIKTRGQQVTLSCSPISGHRSVSWYQQTPGQGLQFLFEYFSETQRNKGNFPGRFSGRQFSNSRSEMNVSTLELGDSALYLCASSATGSLYEQYFGPGTRLTVT.

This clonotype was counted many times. CDR3 nucleotides: TGTGCCAGCAGTCCTCGGACGGGCCCGGAGACCCAGTACTTC. Translation: CASSPRTGPETQYF. The chain couples TRBV3-1 to TRBJ2-5, with unresolved D. The ends were cut back, 6 bases at V and 5 bases at J, with 16 bases in the middle. CDR1 LGHDT and CDR2 YNNKEL come from the germline V gene (reference sequence). CDR3 length: 14 residues.

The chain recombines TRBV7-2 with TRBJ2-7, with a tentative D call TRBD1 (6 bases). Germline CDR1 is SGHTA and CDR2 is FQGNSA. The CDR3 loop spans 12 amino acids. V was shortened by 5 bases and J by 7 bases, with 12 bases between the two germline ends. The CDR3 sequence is CASSISDREQYF. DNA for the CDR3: TGTGCCAGCAGCATTTCAGACAGGGAGCAGTACTTC.

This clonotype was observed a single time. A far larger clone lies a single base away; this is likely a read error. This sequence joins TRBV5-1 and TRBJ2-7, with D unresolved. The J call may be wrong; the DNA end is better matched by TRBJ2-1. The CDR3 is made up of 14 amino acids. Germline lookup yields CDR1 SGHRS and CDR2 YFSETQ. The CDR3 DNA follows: TGCGCCAGCAGCTTTGAGCTAGCCTACAATGAGCAGTTCTTC. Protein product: CASSFELAYNEQFF.

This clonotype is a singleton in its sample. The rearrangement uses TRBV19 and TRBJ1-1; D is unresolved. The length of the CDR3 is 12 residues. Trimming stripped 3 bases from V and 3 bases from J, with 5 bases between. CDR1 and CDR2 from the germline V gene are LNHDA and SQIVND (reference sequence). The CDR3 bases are TGTGCCAGTAGTATTGGCCACACTGAAGCTTTCTTT. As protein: CASSIGHTEAFF.

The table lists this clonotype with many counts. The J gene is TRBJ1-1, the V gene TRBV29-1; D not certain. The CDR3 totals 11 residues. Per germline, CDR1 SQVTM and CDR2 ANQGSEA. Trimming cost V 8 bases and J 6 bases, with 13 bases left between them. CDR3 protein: CSPTVGPEAFF. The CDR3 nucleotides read TGCAGCCCCACGGTTGGCCCTGAAGCTTTCTTT.

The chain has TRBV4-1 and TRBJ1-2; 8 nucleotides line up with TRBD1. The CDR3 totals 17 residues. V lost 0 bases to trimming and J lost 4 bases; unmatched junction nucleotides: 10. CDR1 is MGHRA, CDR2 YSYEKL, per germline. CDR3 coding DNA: TGCGCCAGCAGCCAAGATCTGGACAGGGCCCGATCCTATGGCTACACCTTC. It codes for CASSQDLDRARSYGYTF.

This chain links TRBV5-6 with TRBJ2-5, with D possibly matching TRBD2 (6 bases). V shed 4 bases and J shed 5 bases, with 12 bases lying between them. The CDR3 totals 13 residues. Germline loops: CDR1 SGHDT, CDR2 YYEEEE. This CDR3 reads CASSTTRRETQYF. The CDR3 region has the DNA TGTGCCAGCAGCACGACTAGGAGGGAGACCCAGTACTTC.

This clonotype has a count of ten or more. CDR3 DNA: TGCAGCGTCGCCAACTCAGGGGCCGGGGAGCTGTTTTTT. Translation: CSVANSGAGELFF. The V call is TRBV29-1, the J call TRBJ2-2; D may be TRBD1 (6 bases). In germline, CDR1 is SQVTM, CDR2 ANQGSEA. CDR3 length equals 13 residues. V lost 6 bases and J lost 6, with 14 bases in between.